This TCR beta chain was sequenced for a study of CD8 T cells in ankylosing spondylitis. Study-level findings and limits: Both synovial fluid and blood in reactive arthritis had previously been reported to carry some motif variants. Among TCR beta sequences, a motif of several highly homologous variants appeared characteristic of ankylosing spondylitis blood. Significantly higher representation of disease-linked clones was reported for matched ankylosing spondylitis synovial fluid.

Remarks on this clonotype: Its antigen remains unknown.

This CDR3 is 15 amino acids long. V lost 8 bases, J lost 5 bases, and 19 bases lay in between. Germline V gene sequence: CDR1 LGHDT, CDR2 YNNKEL (reference sequence). Quantitative 5'-RACE was performed with molecular barcodes, and it yielded the TCR beta libraries. TCRdb re-analysed the 5' RACE reads in MiXCR, keeping a single row per CDR3 protein. This table has just under 350,000 distinct CDR3 sequences, approximately 14% appearing once. Sequencing was done on a sample of blood, either unsorted or a sorted T cell fraction (not recorded which). V and J are TRBV3-1 and TRBJ2-1; D not certain. The source of this sequence is a male donor with ankylosing spondylitis or in good health (not recorded which). The CDR3 nucleotides are TGTGCCAGCTGCTACTCGGACCAATGGAACAATGAGCAGTTCTTC. Amino acid sequence: CASCYSDQWNNEQFF.